This TCR beta chain is from a study of prognosis after radiotherapy for stage I lung cancer. Study results and limitations: Differential TRBV and TRBJ gene usage was reported between patients with metastases and patients without them.

By two-round multiplex PCR, the TCR beta CDR3 was amplified from genomic DNA. Round one of PCR was performed, and it used primers specific to each TRBV and TRBJ gene. TCRdb ran MiXCR on the multiplex PCR reads and lists one entry per CDR3 protein. The sample consists of 20,000 to 25,000 distinct CDR3 sequences, around two fifths of them appearing once. Germline V gives CDR1 SNHLY, CDR2 FYNNEI. The CDR3 is 14 amino acids. V was clipped by 2 bases and J by 4 bases; unmatched bases: 4. This clonotype came up many times. The antigen remains unidentified. The input for sequencing was PBMCs, taken before or after stereotactic body radiation therapy (not recorded which). The gene calls are TRBV2 and TRBJ2-5; the match to TRBD2 covers 7 bases. This TCR derives from a donor over 45 with non-small cell lung cancer. CDR3 bases: TGTGCCAGCAGTGAACCGATAGCGGGAGAGACCCAGTACTTC. Its translation: CASSEPIAGETQYF.